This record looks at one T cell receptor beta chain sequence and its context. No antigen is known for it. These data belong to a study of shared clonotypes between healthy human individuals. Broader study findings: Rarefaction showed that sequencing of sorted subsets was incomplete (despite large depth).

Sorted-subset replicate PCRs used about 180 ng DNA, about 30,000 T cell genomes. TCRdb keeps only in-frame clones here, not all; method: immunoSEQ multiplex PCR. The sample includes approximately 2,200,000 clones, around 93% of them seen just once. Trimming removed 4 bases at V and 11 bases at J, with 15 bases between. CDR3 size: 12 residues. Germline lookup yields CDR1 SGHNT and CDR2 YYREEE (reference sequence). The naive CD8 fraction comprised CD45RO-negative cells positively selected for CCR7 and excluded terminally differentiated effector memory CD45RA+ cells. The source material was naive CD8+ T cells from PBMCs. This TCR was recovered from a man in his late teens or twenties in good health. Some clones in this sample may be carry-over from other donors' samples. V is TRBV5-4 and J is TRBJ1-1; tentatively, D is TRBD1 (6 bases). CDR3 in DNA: TGTGCCAGCAGCGTGAACAGGGATATGGCTTTCTTT. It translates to CASSVNRDMAFF.